The rows below give T cell receptor beta chains drawn from one sample of a study of T cell repertoires in cytomegalovirus infection. TCRdb called the reads again in MiXCR, with one record for every CDR3 protein. The repertoire includes about 210,000 distinct CDR3 sequences, 5% to 8.5% of them detected once, and roughly 6% sits in the top ten. The sample comprised PBMCs. These receptors all stem from a human donor in good health (CMV status not recorded). Some clones in this sample may be carry-over from other donors' samples. Each CDR3 is given with its conserved first and last residue. Fields, in order: D gene, clone size, J gene, V gene, CDR3 protein, CDR3 DNA. The D gene is left open where the match is weak. The size field is filled for only some rows; it gives once, few, many or a size class.

d_call: .; clone_size: many; j_call: TRBJ2-7; v_call: TRBV11-2; cdr3_aa: CASSVMGAYEQYF; cdr3_nt: TGTGCCAGCAGCGTAATGGGCGCCTACGAGCAGTACTTC
d_call: .; clone_size: .; j_call: TRBJ1-1; v_call: TRBV6-2/TRBV6-3; cdr3_aa: CASRNTPGSGAEAFF; cdr3_nt: TGTGCCAGCAGAAACACCCCAGGGTCGGGCGCTGAAGCTTTCTTT
d_call: TRBD1; clone_size: .; j_call: TRBJ1-2; v_call: TRBV7-9; cdr3_aa: CASSLGQDLGYTF; cdr3_nt: TGTGCCAGCAGCCTTGGACAGGATTTAGGCTACACCTTC
d_call: TRBD2; clone_size: many; j_call: TRBJ2-3; v_call: TRBV10-3; cdr3_aa: CATLRGGVPTDTQYF; cdr3_nt: TGTGCCACCCTTCGGGGGGGGGTTCCAACAGATACGCAGTATTTT
d_call: .; clone_size: many; j_call: TRBJ2-7; v_call: TRBV12-3/TRBV12-4; cdr3_aa: CASSIRTGVAHEQYF; cdr3_nt: TGTGCCAGCTCAATACGAACCGGGGTGGCCCACGAGCAGTACTTC
d_call: .; clone_size: many; j_call: TRBJ1-5; v_call: TRBV6-6; cdr3_aa: CASSQRGARDQPQHF; cdr3_nt: TGTGCCAGCAGTCAAAGAGGGGCGCGGGATCAGCCCCAGCATTTT
d_call: .; clone_size: many; j_call: TRBJ1-2; v_call: TRBV20-1; cdr3_aa: CSARPAEGSLVDGYTF; cdr3_nt: TGCAGTGCTAGACCTGCCGAGGGTAGTCTAGTGGATGGCTACACCTTC
d_call: .; clone_size: many; j_call: TRBJ2-1; v_call: TRBV5-1; cdr3_aa: CASTVSSYNEQFF; cdr3_nt: TGCGCCAGCACCGTAAGCTCCTACAATGAGCAGTTCTTC
d_call: .; clone_size: many; j_call: TRBJ1-1; v_call: TRBV20-1; cdr3_aa: CSAKDRYFDTEAFF; cdr3_nt: TGCAGTGCTAAAGACAGATATTTTGACACTGAAGCTTTCTTT
d_call: .; clone_size: many; j_call: TRBJ1-1; v_call: TRBV4-3; cdr3_aa: CASSRRSNTEAFF; cdr3_nt: TGCGCCAGCAGCCGACGATCGAACACTGAAGCTTTCTTT
d_call: TRBD1; clone_size: few; j_call: TRBJ2-1; v_call: TRBV13; cdr3_aa: CASRLDPGQGLFF; cdr3_nt: TGTGCCAGCAGACTGGATCCGGGACAGGGTCTGTTCTTC
d_call: .; clone_size: many; j_call: TRBJ1-2; v_call: TRBV29-1; cdr3_aa: CSVYGKLNGYYGYTF; cdr3_nt: TGCAGCGTATACGGGAAATTGAACGGATACTATGGCTACACCTTC
d_call: .; clone_size: .; j_call: TRBJ1-1; v_call: TRBV7-9; cdr3_aa: CASRSGTGKKTEAFF; cdr3_nt: TGTGCCAGCAGATCCGGCACAGGAAAAAAAACTGAAGCTTTCTTT
d_call: .; clone_size: many; j_call: TRBJ2-2; v_call: TRBV6-5; cdr3_aa: CASSYYGENTGELFF; cdr3_nt: TGTGCCAGCAGTTACTACGGAGAGAACACCGGGGAGCTGTTTTTT
d_call: .; clone_size: many; j_call: TRBJ2-3; v_call: TRBV7-2; cdr3_aa: CASSPSIDGDTQYF; cdr3_nt: TGTGCCAGCAGCCCATCCATAGATGGAGATACGCAGTATTTT
d_call: .; clone_size: few; j_call: TRBJ1-1; v_call: TRBV10-1; cdr3_aa: CASGGKGGLNTEAFF; cdr3_nt: TGCGCCAGCGGGGGGAAGGGGGGATTGAACACTGAAGCTTTCTTT
d_call: .; clone_size: many; j_call: TRBJ1-5; v_call: TRBV7-2; cdr3_aa: CASSSTGYSNQPQHF; cdr3_nt: TGTGCCAGCAGCTCGACAGGTTATAGCAATCAGCCCCAGCATTTT
d_call: .; clone_size: many; j_call: TRBJ1-4; v_call: TRBV27; cdr3_aa: CASSKAQDRNEKLFF; cdr3_nt: TGTGCCAGCAGCAAGGCACAGGACAGAAATGAAAAACTGTTTTTT
d_call: TRBD1; clone_size: many; j_call: TRBJ1-2; v_call: TRBV7-2; cdr3_aa: CASSLGDSTLYGYTF; cdr3_nt: TGTGCCAGCAGCTTAGGGGACAGCACTCTCTATGGCTACACCTTC
d_call: .; clone_size: many; j_call: TRBJ1-4; v_call: TRBV4-2; cdr3_aa: CASSPSGPGNEKLFF; cdr3_nt: TGTGCCAGCAGCCCCTCGGGGCCCGGGAATGAAAAACTGTTTTTT
d_call: TRBD1; clone_size: many; j_call: TRBJ1-1; v_call: TRBV7-2; cdr3_aa: CASSSTMTGTGTEAFF; cdr3_nt: TGTGCCAGCAGCTCCACGATGACCGGGACAGGCACTGAAGCTTTCTTT
d_call: .; clone_size: many; j_call: TRBJ2-2; v_call: TRBV5-5; cdr3_aa: CASSLALYTGELFF; cdr3_nt: TGTGCCAGCAGCTTGGCACTTTACACCGGGGAGCTGTTTTTT
d_call: .; clone_size: many; j_call: TRBJ1-6; v_call: TRBV7-2; cdr3_aa: CASSWAAKNSPLHF; cdr3_nt: TGTGCCAGCAGCTGGGCAGCTAAGAATTCACCCCTCCACTTT